What follows describes a single T cell receptor beta chain. CDR1 SGHRS and CDR2 YFSETQ come from the germline V gene. The CDR3 runs to 15 residues. Trimming took off 4 bases at V and 7 bases at J, with 17 bases between the two ends. This specimen belongs to a study of blood T cell repertoires in COVID-19. Study details: In each case, the material was cDNA or gDNA derived from T cells, B-cell-depleted T cells, or PBMCs.

Data came from immunoSEQ multiplex PCR; TCRdb stores just in-frame clones and leaves some out. The profile covers about 100,000 clones, with roughly 90% appearing a single time and 5.5% to 8% taken by the ten largest. Sequencing input: peripheral blood. The receptor comes from an older woman with acute or convalescent COVID-19. The chain uses TRBV5-1 and TRBJ1-4; TRBD1 might be the D (5 bases). The CDR3, as DNA: TGCGCCAGCAGCCCTCTAGGGATCGGGGGTGAAAAACTGTTTTTT. This encodes CASSPLGIGGEKLFF.